The clone carrying this TCR beta chain was recorded only once. This record belongs to a study of blood T cells in healthy people across ages. In terms of origin and age, donors were healthy Caucasian individuals from Russia aged roughly 6 to 95. It was with a sample-barcoded 5' primer and a J-beta primer mix that a second PCR of roughly 7 to 12 cycles was run. TCRdb re-analysed the 5' RACE reads in MiXCR, keeping a single row per CDR3 protein. Of 550,000 to 650,000 distinct CDR3 sequences in the sample, about 30% were seen once. Germline lookup yields CDR1 SGHVS and CDR2 FQNEAQ. The CDR3 is 14 amino acids. Trimming removed 5 bases from V and 9 bases from J, with 14 bases in between.

J is TRBJ1-6 and V is TRBV7-8; the D is unclear. This receptor was obtained from a woman older than 75 in good health. Sequences were obtained from blood. Here the CDR3 reads CASSKTRISSPLHF. The CDR3 region has the DNA TGTGCCAGCAGCAAGACCAGGATTTCTTCACCCCTCCACTTT.